The 21 T cell receptor beta chains given below trace back to one sample, sequenced in a study of yellow fever vaccine responses in identical twins (dated by TCRdb to 2016 to 2018). The library was generated by RT-PCR. Sequencing instrument: Illumina HiSeq 2500. TCRdb reprocessing: public reads trimmed at Q25 with fastp, clones called with MiXCR, in-frame beta chains kept. One record per CDR3 amino acid sequence lists the most common genes and DNA. A total of thousands of distinct CDR3 sequences appear in this sample, less than 85% of them only once. The ten largest account for around 4% of the sample. The sequenced sample was T cells from blood (PBMCs), unsorted or a sorted subset (not recorded which), obtained before or after yellow fever vaccination (not recorded which). These TCRs come from a woman in her late teens or twenties who received the yellow fever vaccine. Donor details come from another sample of the same person, matched by shared clones.

The sample holds one count of this clonotype. J is TRBJ2-7 and V is TRBV2; D remains ambiguous. The germline V gene encodes CDR1 SNHLY and CDR2 FYNNEI. V was pared by 7 bases and J by 7 bases, with 11 bases between. The CDR3 is made up of 11 amino acids. The CDR3 loop reads CASIDRGEQYF. For the CDR3, the DNA is TGTGCCAGCATAGACCGTGGGGAGCAGTACTTC.

The chain couples TRBV6-2 or TRBV6-3 to TRBJ1-1; D gene uncertain. V lost 2 bases and J 1 base, leaving 8 bases between the germline ends. The CDR3 sequence is 14 residues long. CDR1 and CDR2 (germline): MNHEY, SVGEGT. In DNA form, the CDR3 reads TGTGCCAGCAGTTACCGAGCTAAGAACACTGAAGCTTTCTTT. It specifies CASSYRAKNTEAFF.

The chain has TRBV28 and TRBJ1-5; D is unclear. CDR3 length equals 15 residues. Trimming left V 5 bases short and J 1 base short, with 12 bases between. Per germline, CDR1 MDHEN and CDR2 SYDVKM. The CDR3 is CASSHGVTSNQPQHF. The CDR3 nucleotides read TGTGCCAGCAGTCACGGGGTAACGAGCAATCAGCCCCAGCATTTT.

The rearrangement uses TRBV4-1 and TRBJ2-2; D may be TRBD2 (6 bases). V shed 6 bases and J shed 0 bases, with 8 bases lying between them. The V gene's germline CDR1 is MGHRA and CDR2 YSYEKL. The CDR3 contains 14 residues. The CDR3 nucleotides are TGCGCCAGCAGGGGGGGATCGAACACCGGGGAGCTGTTTTTT. This encodes CASRGGSNTGELFF.

The V and J genes are TRBV20-1 and TRBJ2-1; TRBD2 matches 8 bases. Germline trimming cut 6 bases from V and 6 bases from J; bases unmatched to any gene: 7. The CDR3 loop spans 13 amino acids. Germline lookup yields CDR1 DFQATT and CDR2 SNEGSKA (reference sequence). The CDR3 here is CSAPGGARNEQFF. The CDR3 DNA sequence: TGCAGTGCGCCGGGGGGGGCACGCAATGAGCAGTTCTTC.

The chain joins TRBV24-1 to TRBJ2-2, with a tentative D call TRBD1 (6 bases). Germline loops: CDR1 KGHDR, CDR2 SFDVKD. V lost 4 bases to trimming and J lost 6 bases, with 8 bases between them. The CDR3 loop spans 13 amino acids. The CDR3: CATSDPGAGELFF. The CDR3 DNA is TGTGCCACCAGTGACCCAGGGGCCGGGGAGCTGTTTTTT.

The chain recombines TRBV11-1 with TRBJ1-1; D is perhaps TRBD1 (6 bases). The V end lost 5 bases, the J end lost 3 bases, and 13 bases lay between the germline ends. Germline V gene lookup returns CDR1 SGHAT and CDR2 FQDESV (reference sequence). The CDR3 is 14 residues long. CDR3 protein: CASSPYRVDTEAFF. CDR3 DNA: TGTGCCAGCAGCCCCTACAGGGTAGACACTGAAGCTTTCTTT.

This clonotype has a handful of counts. The chain couples TRBV6-5 to TRBJ1-1; no clear D gene. V was shortened by 0 bases and J by 0 bases, with 8 bases between the two germline ends. The CDR3 is 15 residues long. From germline, CDR1 is MNHEY and CDR2 SVGAGI. The CDR3: CASSYSGGMNTEAFF. As DNA, the CDR3 is TGTGCCAGCAGTTACTCGGGAGGGATGAACACTGAAGCTTTCTTT.

The genes are TRBV12-5 and TRBJ2-7; 7 positions agree with TRBD2. The V gene end was trimmed by 0 bases and the J gene end by 5 bases; junction bases not matched to a gene: 1. The CDR3 consists of 13 residues. Germline CDR1 LGHNT, CDR2 FRNRAP. The CDR3 spells CASGLVGGNEQYF. CDR3 DNA: TGTGCTAGTGGTTTGGTGGGAGGGAACGAGCAGTACTTC.

The V gene is TRBV11-2, the J gene TRBJ2-2; D is unresolved. CDR3 length equals 14 residues. Germline V lookup: CDR1 SGHAT, CDR2 FQNNGV. Trimming stripped 5 bases from V and 5 bases from J, with 12 bases between. The CDR3 nucleotides are TGTGCCAGCAGCACCACCTCGGGTACCGGGGAGCTGTTTTTT. This codes for CASSTTSGTGELFF.

This chain links TRBV5-1 with TRBJ2-5; the match to TRBD2 covers 7 bases. This CDR3 spans 12 amino acids. Germline CDR1 reads SGHRS; CDR2 reads YFSETQ. J gave up 4 bases and V 5 bases, and 2 bases lay outside the gene matches. The CDR3 spells CASSPGGETQYF. The CDR3 nucleotides read TGCGCCAGCAGTCCGGGGGGAGAGACCCAGTACTTC.

This clonotype was picked up a small number of times. The chain carries TRBV4-1 and TRBJ2-7; no reliable D call. This CDR3 contains 14 residues. CDR1 is MGHRA, CDR2 YSYEKL, per germline. Trimming left V 1 base short and J 7 bases short, with 14 bases between. CDR3 region: CASSQAQLSLEQYF. In DNA, the CDR3 is TGCGCCAGCAGCCAAGCACAATTGTCTCTGGAGCAGTACTTC.

This clonotype was seen a handful of times. This chain connects TRBV12-3 or TRBV12-4 to TRBJ1-1; D might be TRBD1 (6 bases). V gave up 7 bases and J gave up 4 bases, with 16 bases separating them. The CDR3 totals 14 residues. CDR3 protein: CASTNPQGSTEAFF. The DNA for the CDR3 is TGTGCCAGCACCAACCCCCAGGGGAGCACTGAAGCTTTCTTT.

The rearrangement joins TRBV6-9 to TRBJ1-1, with 7 bases lining up with TRBD1. The CDR3 totals 13 residues. CDR1 MNHGY and CDR2 SVAAGI come from the germline V gene. The V and J ends lost 0 bases and 7 bases, in that order; junction bases with no gene match: 2. This chain's CDR3 is CASSYSQGDEAFF. The CDR3 DNA reads as TGTGCCAGCAGTTATTCTCAGGGGGATGAAGCTTTCTTT.

This clonotype was seen a single time. The V and J genes are TRBV10-3 and TRBJ1-1, with D possibly matching TRBD1 (5 bases). The CDR3 consists of 13 residues. With 6 bases removed from V and 1 base from J, the gap between germline ends came to 9 bases. CDR1 is ENHRY and CDR2 is SYGVKD in the germline V gene. The CDR3 region is CAIRKGPNTEAFF. Here the CDR3 DNA reads TGTGCCATCAGGAAGGGGCCGAACACTGAAGCTTTCTTT.

The chain combines TRBV14 with TRBJ2-1; 8 bases are a match to TRBD2. The CDR3 totals 16 residues. After removal of 4 bases from V and 1 base from J, the junction contained 6 bases not matched to a gene. CDR1 and CDR2 from the germline V gene are SGHDN and FVKESK. This chain's CDR3 is CASSLKRERSYNEQFF. The CDR3 coding sequence is TGTGCCAGCAGCCTTAAGCGGGAGAGGTCCTACAATGAGCAGTTCTTC.

V usage is TRBV28 and J usage is TRBJ2-1, with D uncertain. Germline values: CDR1 MDHEN, CDR2 SYDVKM. V lost 1 base, J lost 3 bases, and 4 bases lay in between. The CDR3 has 13 residues. The CDR3 protein is CASSLSVYNEQFF. The CDR3 DNA reads as TGTGCCAGCAGTTTATCAGTCTACAATGAGCAGTTCTTC. Drawing the rest from reference TRBV28 and TRBJ2-1, the complete variable domain is DVKVTQSSRYLVKRTGEKVFLECVQDMDHENMFWYRQDPGLGLRLIYFSYDVKMKEKGDIPEGYSVSREKKERFSLILESASTNQTSMYLCASSLSVYNEQFFGPGTRLTVL.

This rearrangement joins TRBV7-8 to TRBJ2-4; 7 bases agree with TRBD1. CDR3 length: 13 amino acids. V trimming: 6 bases; J trimming: 9 bases; junction bases outside the gene matches: 8. Germline CDR1 reads SGHVS; CDR2 reads FQNEAQ. The CDR3 is CASSSRQGGIQYF. The CDR3 nucleotides read TGTGCCAGCAGTTCTAGACAGGGTGGCATTCAGTACTTC.

V is TRBV15 and J is TRBJ2-5, with D uncertain. CDR1 is LNHNV, CDR2 YYDKDF, per germline (reference sequence). V dropped 5 bases and J dropped 2 bases, with 9 bases sitting between them. This CDR3 spans 13 amino acids. CDR3 region: CATSAQDQETQYF. DNA of the CDR3: TGTGCCACCAGCGCCCAGGATCAAGAGACCCAGTACTTC.

The chain recombines TRBV6-5 with TRBJ1-4; the D gene is possibly TRBD1 (5 bases). Germline assignment: CDR1 MNHEY and CDR2 SVGAGI. The CDR3 spans 14 residues. V was clipped by 4 bases and J by 7 bases, with 13 bases between them. In DNA, the CDR3 is TGTGCCAGCAGTTCCAGGGTTTTTGGTGAAAAACTGTTTTTT. Translated, it gives CASSSRVFGEKLFF.

The chain joins TRBV28 to TRBJ2-7, with TRBD2 identical over 7 bases. J lost 0 bases, V lost 2 bases, and 4 bases had no gene match. The CDR3 covers 15 residues. Looked up from germline, CDR1 is MDHEN and CDR2 is SYDVKM. In nucleotides, the CDR3 is TGTGCCAGCAGTTTAAGCGGGGCCCGCTCCTACGAGCAGTACTTC. Protein product: CASSLSGARSYEQYF.